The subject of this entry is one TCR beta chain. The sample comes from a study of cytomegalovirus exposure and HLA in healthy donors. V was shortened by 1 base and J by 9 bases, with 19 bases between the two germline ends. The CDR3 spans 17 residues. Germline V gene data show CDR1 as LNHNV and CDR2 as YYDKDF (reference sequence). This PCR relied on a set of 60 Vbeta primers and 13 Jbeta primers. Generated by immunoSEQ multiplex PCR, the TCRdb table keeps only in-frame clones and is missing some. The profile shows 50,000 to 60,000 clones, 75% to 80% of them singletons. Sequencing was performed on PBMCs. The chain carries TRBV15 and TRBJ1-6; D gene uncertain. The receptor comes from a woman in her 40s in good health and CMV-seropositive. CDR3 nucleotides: TGTGCCACCAGCAGAGGGGTGGCCTGGTCGGGAAGTTCACCCCTCCACTTT. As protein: CATSRGVAWSGSSPLHF.